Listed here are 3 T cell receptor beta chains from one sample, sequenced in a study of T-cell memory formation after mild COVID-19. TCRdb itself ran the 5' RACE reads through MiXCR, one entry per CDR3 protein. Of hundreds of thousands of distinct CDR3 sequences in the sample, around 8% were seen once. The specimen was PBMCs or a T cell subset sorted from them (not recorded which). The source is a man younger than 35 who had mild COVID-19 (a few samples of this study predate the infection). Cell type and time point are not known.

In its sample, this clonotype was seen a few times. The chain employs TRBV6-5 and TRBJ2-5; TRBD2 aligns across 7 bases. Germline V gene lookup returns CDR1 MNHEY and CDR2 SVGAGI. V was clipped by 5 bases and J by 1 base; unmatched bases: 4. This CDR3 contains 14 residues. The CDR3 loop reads CASSRSGVQETQYF. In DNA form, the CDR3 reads TGTGCCAGCAGTAGGAGCGGGGTCCAAGAGACCCAGTACTTC.

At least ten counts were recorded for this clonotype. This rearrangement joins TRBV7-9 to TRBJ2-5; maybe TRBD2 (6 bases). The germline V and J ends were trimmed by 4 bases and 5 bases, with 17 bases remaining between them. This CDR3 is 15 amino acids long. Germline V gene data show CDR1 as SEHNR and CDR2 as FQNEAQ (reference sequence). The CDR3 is CASSWASGSGETQYF. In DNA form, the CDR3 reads TGTGCCAGCAGCTGGGCAAGCGGGTCGGGGGAGACCCAGTACTTC.

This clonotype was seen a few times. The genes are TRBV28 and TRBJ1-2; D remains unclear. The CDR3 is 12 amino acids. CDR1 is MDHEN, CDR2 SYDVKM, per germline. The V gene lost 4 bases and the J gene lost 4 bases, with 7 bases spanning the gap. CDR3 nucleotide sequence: TGTGCCAGCAGTTACAACTTCTATGGCTACACCTTC. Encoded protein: CASSYNFYGYTF.